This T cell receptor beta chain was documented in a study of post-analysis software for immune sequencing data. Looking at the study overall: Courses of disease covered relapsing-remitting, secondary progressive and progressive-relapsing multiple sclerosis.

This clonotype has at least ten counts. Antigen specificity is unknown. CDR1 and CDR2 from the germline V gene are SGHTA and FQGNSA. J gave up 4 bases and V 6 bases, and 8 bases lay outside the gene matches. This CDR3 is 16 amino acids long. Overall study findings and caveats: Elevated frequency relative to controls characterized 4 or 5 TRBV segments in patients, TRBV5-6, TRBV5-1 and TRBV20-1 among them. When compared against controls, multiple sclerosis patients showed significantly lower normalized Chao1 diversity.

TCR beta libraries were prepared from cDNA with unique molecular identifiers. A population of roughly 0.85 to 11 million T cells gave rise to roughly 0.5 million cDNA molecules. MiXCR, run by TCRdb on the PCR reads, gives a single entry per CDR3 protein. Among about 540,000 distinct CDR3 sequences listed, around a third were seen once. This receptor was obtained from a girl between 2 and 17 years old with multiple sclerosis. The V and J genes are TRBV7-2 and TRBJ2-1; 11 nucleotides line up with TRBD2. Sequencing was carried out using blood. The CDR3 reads CASRLTGTSGYNEQFF. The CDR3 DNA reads TGTGCCAGCAGGTTGACCGGGACTAGCGGATACAATGAGCAGTTCTTC.